This TCR beta chain is from a study of blood T cell repertoires in COVID-19. Study information: Some COVID-19 samples were acute and others convalescent; all came from the United States, Italy and Spain.

The assay was immunoSEQ multiplex PCR, and TCRdb's table has in-frame clones only and misses some. The repertoire has under 250,000 clones, 85% of them found once; the top ten carry approximately 5.1%. This clone appeared once. Sequencing input: peripheral blood. This clonotype originated in a man over 45 with COVID-19, enrolled during active disease.

For the CDR3, the DNA is TGTGCCAGCTCACCGCAGCAGGGACAGGGCGTCCCTAACTATGGCTACACCTTC. It translates to CASSPQQGQGVPNYGYTF. V usage is TRBV18 and J usage is TRBJ1-2; 9 bases are shared with TRBD1. Germline values: CDR1 KGHSH, CDR2 LQKENI. V was clipped by 3 bases and J by 0 bases; unmatched bases: 11. This CDR3 has 18 residues.